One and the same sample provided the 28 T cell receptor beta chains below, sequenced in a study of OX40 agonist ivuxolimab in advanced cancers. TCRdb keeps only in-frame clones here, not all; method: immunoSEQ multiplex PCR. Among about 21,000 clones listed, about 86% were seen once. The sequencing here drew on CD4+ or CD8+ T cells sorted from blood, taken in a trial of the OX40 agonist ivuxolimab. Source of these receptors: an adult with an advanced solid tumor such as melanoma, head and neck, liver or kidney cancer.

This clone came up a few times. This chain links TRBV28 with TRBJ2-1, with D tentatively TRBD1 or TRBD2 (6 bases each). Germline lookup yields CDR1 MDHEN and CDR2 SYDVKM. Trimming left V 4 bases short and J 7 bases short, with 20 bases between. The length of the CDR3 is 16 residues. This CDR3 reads CASSSPRGRGGNEQFF. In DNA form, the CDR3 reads TGTGCCAGCAGTTCCCCAAGGGGAAGAGGGGGGAATGAGCAGTTCTTC. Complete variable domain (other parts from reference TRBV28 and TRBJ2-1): DVKVTQSSRYLVKRTGEKVFLECVQDMDHENMFWYRQDPGLGLRLIYFSYDVKMKEKGDIPEGYSVSREKKERFSLILESASTNQTSMYLCASSSPRGRGGNEQFFGPGTRLTVL.

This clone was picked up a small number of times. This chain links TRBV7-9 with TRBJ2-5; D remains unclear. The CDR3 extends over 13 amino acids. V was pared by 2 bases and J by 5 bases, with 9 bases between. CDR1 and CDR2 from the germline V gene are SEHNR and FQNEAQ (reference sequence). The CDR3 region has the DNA TGTGCCAGCAGCTTATCTAGTTATGAGACCCAGTACTTC. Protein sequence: CASSLSSYETQYF.

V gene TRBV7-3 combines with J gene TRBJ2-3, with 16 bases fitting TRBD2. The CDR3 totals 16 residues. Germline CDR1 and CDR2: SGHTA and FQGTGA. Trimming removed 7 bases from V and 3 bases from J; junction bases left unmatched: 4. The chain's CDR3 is CASTGTSGRETDTQYF. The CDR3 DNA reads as TGTGCCAGCACCGGGACTAGCGGGAGGGAAACAGATACGCAGTATTTT.

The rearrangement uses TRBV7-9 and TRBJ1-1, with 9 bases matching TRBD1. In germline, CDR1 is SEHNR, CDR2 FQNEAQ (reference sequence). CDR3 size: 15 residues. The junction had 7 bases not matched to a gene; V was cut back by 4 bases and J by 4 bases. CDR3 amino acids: CASSSPMTGGTEAFF. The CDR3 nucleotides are TGTGCCAGCAGCTCCCCCATGACAGGGGGCACTGAAGCTTTCTTT.

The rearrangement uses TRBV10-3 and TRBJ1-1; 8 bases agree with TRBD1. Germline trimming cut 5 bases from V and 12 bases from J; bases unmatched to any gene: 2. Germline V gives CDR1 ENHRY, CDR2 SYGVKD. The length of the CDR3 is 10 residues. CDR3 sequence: CAISSGGTFF. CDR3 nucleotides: TGTGCCATCAGTTCAGGGGGCACTTTCTTT.

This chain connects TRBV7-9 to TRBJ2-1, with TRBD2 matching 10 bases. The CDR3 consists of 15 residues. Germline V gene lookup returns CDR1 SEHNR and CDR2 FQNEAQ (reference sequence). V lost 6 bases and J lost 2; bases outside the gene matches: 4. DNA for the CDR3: TGTGCCAGCAGTGCTAGCGGGAGCCCCTACAATGAGCAGTTCTTC. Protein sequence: CASSASGSPYNEQFF.

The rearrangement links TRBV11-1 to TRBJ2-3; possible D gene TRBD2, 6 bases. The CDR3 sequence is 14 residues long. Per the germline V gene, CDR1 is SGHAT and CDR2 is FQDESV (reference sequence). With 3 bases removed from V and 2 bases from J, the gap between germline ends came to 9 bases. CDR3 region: CASSLGGNTDTQYF. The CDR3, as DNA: TGTGCCAGCAGCTTGGGAGGCAACACAGATACGCAGTATTTT. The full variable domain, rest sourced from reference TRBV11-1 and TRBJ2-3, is EAEVAQSPRYKITEKSQAVAFWCDPISGHATLYWYRQILGQGPELLVQFQDESVVDDSQLPKDRFSAERLKGVDSTLKIQPAELGDSAMYLCASSLGGNTDTQYFGPGTRLTVL.

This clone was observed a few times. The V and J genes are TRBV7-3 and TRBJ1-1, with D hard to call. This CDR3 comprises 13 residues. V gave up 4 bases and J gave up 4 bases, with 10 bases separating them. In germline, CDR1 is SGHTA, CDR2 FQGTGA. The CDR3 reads CASSSLLGTEAFF. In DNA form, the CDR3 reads TGTGCCAGCAGCTCCCTCCTGGGCACTGAAGCTTTCTTT.

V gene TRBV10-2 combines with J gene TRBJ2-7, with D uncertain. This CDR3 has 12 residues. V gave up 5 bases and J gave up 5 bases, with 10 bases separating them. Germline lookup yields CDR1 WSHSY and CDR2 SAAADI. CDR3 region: CASSPRMHEQYF. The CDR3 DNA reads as TGCGCCAGCAGTCCCCGGATGCACGAGCAGTACTTC.

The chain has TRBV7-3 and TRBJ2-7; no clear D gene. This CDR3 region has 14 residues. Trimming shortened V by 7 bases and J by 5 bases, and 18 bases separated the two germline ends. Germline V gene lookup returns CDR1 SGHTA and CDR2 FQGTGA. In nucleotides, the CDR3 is TGTGCCAGCACCAATTTCCGTCACAGTAACGAGCAGTACTTC. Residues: CASTNFRHSNEQYF.

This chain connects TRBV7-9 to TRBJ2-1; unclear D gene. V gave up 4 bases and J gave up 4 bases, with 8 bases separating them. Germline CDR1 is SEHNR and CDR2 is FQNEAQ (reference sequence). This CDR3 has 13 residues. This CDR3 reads CASSYDGYNEQFF. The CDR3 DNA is TGTGCCAGCAGCTACGACGGATACAATGAGCAGTTCTTC.

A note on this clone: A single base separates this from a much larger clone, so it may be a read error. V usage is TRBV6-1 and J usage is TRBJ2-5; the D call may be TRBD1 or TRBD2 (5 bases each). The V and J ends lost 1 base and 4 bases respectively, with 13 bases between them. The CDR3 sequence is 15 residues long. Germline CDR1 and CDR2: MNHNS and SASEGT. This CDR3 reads CASSEGGGGLETQYF. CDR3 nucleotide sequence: TGTGCCAGCAGTGAAGGGGGTGGGGGTCTAGAGACCCAGTACTTC.

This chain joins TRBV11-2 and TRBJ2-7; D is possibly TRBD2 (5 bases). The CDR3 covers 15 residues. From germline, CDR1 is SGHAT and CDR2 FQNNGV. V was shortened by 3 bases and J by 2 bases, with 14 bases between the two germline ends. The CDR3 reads CASSFGNSPTYEQYF. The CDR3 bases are TGTGCCAGCAGCTTCGGGAACAGTCCTACCTACGAGCAGTACTTC.

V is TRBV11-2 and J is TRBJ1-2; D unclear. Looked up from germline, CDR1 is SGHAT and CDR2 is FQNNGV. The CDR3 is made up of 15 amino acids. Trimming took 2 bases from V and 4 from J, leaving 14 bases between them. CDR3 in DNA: TGTGCCAGCAGCTTAAGCCAGGATAACATCTATGGCTACACCTTC. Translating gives CASSLSQDNIYGYTF.

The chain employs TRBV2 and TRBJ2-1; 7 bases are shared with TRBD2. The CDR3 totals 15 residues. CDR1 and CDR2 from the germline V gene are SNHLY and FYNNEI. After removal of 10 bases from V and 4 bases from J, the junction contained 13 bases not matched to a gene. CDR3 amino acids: CATSRWEGPYNEQFF. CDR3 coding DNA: TGTGCCACCTCCAGGTGGGAGGGCCCTTACAATGAGCAGTTCTTC.

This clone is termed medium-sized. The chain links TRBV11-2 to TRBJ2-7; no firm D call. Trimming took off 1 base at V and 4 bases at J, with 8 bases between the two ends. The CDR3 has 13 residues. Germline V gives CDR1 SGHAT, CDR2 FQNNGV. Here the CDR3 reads CASSLGLGYEQYF. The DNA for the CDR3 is TGTGCCAGCAGCTTAGGTCTGGGGTACGAGCAGTACTTC.

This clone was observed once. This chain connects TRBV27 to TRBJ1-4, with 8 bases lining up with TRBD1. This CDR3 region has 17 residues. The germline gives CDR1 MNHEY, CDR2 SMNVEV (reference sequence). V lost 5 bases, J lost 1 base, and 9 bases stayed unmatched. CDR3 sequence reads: CASSPRTGRGTNEKLFF. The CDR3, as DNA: TGTGCCAGCAGTCCTCGGACAGGGAGGGGAACTAATGAAAAACTGTTTTTT.

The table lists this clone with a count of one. CDR3 bases: TGCGCCAGCAGTAGGGACACGAACACCGGGGAGCTGTTTTTT. Its translation: CASSRDTNTGELFF. The chain couples TRBV10-2 to TRBJ2-2; D perhaps matches TRBD1 (6 bases). This CDR3 is built from 14 residues. V lost 5 bases and J 0 bases, leaving 7 bases between the germline ends. CDR1 and CDR2 (germline): WSHSY, SAAADI.

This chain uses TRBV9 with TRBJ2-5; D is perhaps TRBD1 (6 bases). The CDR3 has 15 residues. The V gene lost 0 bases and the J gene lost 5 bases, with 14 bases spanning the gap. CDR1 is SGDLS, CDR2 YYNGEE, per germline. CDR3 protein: CASSVGGGAMETQYF. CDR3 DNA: TGTGCCAGCAGCGTAGGAGGGGGAGCCATGGAGACCCAGTACTTC.

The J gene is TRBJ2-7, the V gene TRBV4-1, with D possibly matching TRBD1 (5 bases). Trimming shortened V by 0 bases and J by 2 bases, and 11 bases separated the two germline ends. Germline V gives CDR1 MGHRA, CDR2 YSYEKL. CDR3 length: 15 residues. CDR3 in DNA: TGCGCCAGCAGCCAAGAGACAGTCCCGACCTACGAGCAGTACTTC. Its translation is CASSQETVPTYEQYF.

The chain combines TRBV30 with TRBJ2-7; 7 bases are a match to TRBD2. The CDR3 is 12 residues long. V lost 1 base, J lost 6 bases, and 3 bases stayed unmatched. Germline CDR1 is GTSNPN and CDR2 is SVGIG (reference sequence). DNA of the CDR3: TGTGCCTGGAGTGGACTAGCTCCCGAGCAGTACTTC. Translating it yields CAWSGLAPEQYF.

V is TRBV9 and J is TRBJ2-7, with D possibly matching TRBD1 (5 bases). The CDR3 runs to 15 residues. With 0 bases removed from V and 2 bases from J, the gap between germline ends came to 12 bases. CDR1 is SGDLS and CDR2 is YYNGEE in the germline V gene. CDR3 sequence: CASSVEQAVTYEQYF. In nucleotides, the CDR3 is TGTGCCAGCAGCGTAGAACAGGCCGTTACCTACGAGCAGTACTTC.

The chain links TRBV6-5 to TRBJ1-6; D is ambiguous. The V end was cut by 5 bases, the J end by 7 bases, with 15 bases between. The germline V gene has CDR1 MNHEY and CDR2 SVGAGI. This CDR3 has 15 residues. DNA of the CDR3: TGTGCCAGCAGTCCGGCGGTTGAGGGAAATTCACCCCTCCACTTT. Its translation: CASSPAVEGNSPLHF.

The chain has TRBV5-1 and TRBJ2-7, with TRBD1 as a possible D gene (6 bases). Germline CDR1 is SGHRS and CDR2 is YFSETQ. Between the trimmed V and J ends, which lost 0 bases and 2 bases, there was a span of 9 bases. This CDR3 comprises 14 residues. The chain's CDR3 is CASSLAGTTYEQYF. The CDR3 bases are TGCGCCAGCAGCTTGGCCGGGACAACCTACGAGCAGTACTTC. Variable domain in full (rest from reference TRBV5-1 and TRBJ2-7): KAGVTQTPRYLIKTRGQQVTLSCSPISGHRSVSWYQQTPGQGLQFLFEYFSETQRNKGNFPGRFSGRQFSNSRSEMNVSTLELGDSALYLCASSLAGTTYEQYFGPGTRLTVT.

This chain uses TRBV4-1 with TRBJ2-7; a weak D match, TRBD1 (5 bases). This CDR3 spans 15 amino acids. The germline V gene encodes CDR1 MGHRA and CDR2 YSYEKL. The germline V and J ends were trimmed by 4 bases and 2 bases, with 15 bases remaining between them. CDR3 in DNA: TGCGCCAGCAGCCTCCTTCCCAGGGCAACCTACGAGCAGTACTTC. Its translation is CASSLLPRATYEQYF.

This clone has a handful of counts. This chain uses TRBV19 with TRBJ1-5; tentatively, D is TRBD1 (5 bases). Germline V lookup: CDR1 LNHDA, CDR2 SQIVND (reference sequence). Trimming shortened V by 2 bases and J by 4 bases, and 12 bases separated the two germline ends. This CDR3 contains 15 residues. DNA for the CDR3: TGTGCCAGTAGTATAACGGGGGGAGGGAATCAGCCCCAGCATTTT. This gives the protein CASSITGGGNQPQHF.

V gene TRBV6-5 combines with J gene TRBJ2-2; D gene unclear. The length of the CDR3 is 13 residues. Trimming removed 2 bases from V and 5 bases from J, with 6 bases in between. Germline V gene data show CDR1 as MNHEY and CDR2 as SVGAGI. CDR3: CASSYVGTGELFF. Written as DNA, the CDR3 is TGTGCCAGCAGTTACGTGGGGACCGGGGAGCTGTTTTTT.

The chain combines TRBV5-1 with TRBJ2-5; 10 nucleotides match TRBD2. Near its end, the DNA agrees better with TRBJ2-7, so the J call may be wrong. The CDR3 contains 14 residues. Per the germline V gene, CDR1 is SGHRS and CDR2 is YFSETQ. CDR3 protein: CASSLAGGYVEQYF. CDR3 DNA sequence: TGCGCCAGCAGCTTAGCGGGAGGGTACGTCGAGCAGTACTTC.